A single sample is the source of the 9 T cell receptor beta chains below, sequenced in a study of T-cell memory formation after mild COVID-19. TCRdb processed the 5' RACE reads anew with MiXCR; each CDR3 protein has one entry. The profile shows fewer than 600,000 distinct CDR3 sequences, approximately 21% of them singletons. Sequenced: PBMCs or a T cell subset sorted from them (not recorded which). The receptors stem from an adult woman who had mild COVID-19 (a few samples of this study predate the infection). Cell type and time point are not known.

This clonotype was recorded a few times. CDR3 in DNA: TGTGCCTGGACCCTAGCGGGCCCCCGGTGGGATACGCAGTATTTT. It translates to CAWTLAGPRWDTQYF. The rearrangement links TRBV30 to TRBJ2-3, with TRBD2 matching 8 bases. J lost 6 bases, V lost 4 bases, and 12 bases had no gene match. Germline V gene data show CDR1 as GTSNPN and CDR2 as SVGIG (reference sequence). The CDR3 sequence is 15 residues long. Supplemented by reference TRBV30 and TRBJ2-3, the full variable domain reads SQTIHQWPATLVQPVGSPLSLECTVEGTSNPNLYWYRQAAGRGLQLLFYSVGIGQISSEVPQNLSASRPQDRQFILSSKKLLLSDSGFYLCAWTLAGPRWDTQYFGPGTRLTVL.

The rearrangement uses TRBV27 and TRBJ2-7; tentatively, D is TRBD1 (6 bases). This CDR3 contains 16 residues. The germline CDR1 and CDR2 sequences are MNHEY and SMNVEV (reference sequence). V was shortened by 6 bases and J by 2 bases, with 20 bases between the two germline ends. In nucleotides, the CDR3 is TGTGCCAGCAGCCCGCAAGGGGGACACCATGCCTACGAGCAGTACTTC. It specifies CASSPQGGHHAYEQYF.

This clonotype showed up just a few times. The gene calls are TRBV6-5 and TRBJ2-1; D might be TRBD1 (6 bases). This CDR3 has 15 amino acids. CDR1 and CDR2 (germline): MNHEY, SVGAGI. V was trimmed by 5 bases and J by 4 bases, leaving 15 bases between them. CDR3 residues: CASSAPGARYNEQFF. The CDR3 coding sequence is TGTGCCAGCAGTGCCCCAGGGGCGAGATACAATGAGCAGTTCTTC.

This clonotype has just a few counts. CDR3 sequence reads: CASSPRTGSTTDTQYF. DNA of the CDR3: TGTGCCAGCAGCCCCCGGACAGGGAGTACGACAGATACGCAGTATTTT. J is TRBJ2-3 and V is TRBV9; 8 nucleotides match TRBD1. This CDR3 region has 16 residues. The V and J ends lost 4 bases and 3 bases, in that order; junction bases with no gene match: 10. Germline V lookup: CDR1 SGDLS, CDR2 YYNGEE.

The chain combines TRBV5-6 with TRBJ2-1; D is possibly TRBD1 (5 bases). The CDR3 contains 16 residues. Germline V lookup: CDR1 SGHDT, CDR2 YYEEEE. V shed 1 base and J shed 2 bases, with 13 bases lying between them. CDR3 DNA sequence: TGTGCCAGCAGCTTGAAAGGGGCAGGAGCCTACAATGAGCAGTTCTTC. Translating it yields CASSLKGAGAYNEQFF. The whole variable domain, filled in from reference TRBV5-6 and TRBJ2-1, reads DAGVTQSPTHLIKTRGQQVTLRCSPKSGHDTVSWYQQALGQGPQFIFQYYEEEERQRGNFPDRFSGHQFPNYSSELNVNALLLGDSALYLCASSLKGAGAYNEQFFGPGTRLTVL.

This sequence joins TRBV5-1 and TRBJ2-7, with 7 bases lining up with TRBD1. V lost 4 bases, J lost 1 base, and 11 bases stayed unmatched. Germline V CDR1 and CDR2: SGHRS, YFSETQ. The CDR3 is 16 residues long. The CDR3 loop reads CASSPPPGQLSYEQYF. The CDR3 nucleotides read TGCGCCAGCAGCCCACCACCGGGACAGCTTTCCTACGAGCAGTACTTC.

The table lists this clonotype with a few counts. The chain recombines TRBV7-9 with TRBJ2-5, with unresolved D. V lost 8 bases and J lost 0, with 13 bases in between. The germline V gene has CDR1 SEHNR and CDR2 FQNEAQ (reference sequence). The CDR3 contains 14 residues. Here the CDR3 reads CASCPPVNQETQYF. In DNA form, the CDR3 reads TGTGCCAGCTGCCCACCCGTAAACCAAGAGACCCAGTACTTC.

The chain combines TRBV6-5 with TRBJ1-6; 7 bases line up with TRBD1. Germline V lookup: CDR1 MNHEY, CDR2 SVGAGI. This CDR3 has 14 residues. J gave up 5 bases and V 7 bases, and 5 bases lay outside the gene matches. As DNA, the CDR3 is TGTGCCAGCAACGTAGACAGGGATAATTCACCCCTCCACTTT. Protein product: CASNVDRDNSPLHF.

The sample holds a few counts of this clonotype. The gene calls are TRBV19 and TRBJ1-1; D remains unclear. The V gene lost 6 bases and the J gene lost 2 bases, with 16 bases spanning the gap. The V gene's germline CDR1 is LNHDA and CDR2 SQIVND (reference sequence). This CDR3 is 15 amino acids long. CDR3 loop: CASRSLTAKNTEAFF. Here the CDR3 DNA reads TGTGCCAGTAGATCCTTGACGGCCAAAAACACTGAAGCTTTCTTT.